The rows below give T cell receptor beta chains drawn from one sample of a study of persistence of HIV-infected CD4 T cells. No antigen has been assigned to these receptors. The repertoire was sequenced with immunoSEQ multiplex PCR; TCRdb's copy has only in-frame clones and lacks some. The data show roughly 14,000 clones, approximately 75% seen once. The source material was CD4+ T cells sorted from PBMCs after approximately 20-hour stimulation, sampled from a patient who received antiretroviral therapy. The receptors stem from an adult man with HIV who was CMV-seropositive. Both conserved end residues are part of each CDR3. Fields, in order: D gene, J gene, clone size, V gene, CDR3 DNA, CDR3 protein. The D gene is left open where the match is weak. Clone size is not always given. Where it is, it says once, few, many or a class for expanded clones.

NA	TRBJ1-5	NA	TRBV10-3	TGTGCTATCAGTGTACGAGCGGACAGAGCTTCCAATCAGCCCCAGCATTTT	CAISVRADRASNQPQHF
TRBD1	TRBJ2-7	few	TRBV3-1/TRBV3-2	TGTGCCAGCAGCCTGATACAGGGGTACGAGCAGTACTTC	CASSLIQGYEQYF
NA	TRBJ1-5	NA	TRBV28	TGTGCCAGCAGTCCCCCGCCCAGGGGTGGGAGCAATCAGCCCCAGCATTTT	CASSPPPRGGSNQPQHF
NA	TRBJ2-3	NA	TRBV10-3	TGTGCCATCAGGACCCTGAGGGGGGGGGCACAAACAGATACGCAGTATTTT	CAIRTLRGGAQTDTQYF
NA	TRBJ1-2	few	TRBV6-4	TGTGCCAGCAGTGAGGGCTATGGCTATGGCTACACCTTC	CASSEGYGYGYTF
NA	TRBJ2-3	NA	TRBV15	TGTGCCACCAGCAGAGTGGGAAGGGGGACAGATACGCAGTATTTT	CATSRVGRGTDTQYF
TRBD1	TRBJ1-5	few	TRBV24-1	TGTGCCACCAGTGACGGGAGACAGGGTTTTAATCAGCCCCAGCATTTT	CATSDGRQGFNQPQHF
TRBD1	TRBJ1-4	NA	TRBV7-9	TGTGCCAGCAGCTCGCCAGGGACAGGCACAACTAATGAAAAACTGTTTTTT	CASSSPGTGTTNEKLFF
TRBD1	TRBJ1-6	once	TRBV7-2	TGTGCCAGCAGCTTAGTTGACAGGGGTTCACCCCTCCACTTT	CASSLVDRGSPLHF
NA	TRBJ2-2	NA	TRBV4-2	TGTGCCAGCAGCCAAGATAGTGGGGGTGGGACCGGGGAGCTGTTTTTT	CASSQDSGGGTGELFF
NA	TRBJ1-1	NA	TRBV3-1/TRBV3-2	TGTGCCAGCAGCCCCGCCCCGACTGAAGCTTTCTTT	CASSPAPTEAFF
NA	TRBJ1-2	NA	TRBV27	TGTGCCAGCAGTTTTCGGAGAGAGAACTATGGCTACACCTTC	CASSFRRENYGYTF
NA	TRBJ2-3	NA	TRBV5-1	TGCGCCAGCAGCCCCCTTACGGTGTCGGACCGGGCAGATACGCAGTATTTT	CASSPLTVSDRADTQYF
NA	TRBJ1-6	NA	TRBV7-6	TGTGCCAGCAGCTTAAGGAATTCACCCCTCCACTTT	CASSLRNSPLHF
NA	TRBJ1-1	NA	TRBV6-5	TGTGCCAGCAGTCAGACGGGAAGGGGGGGCACTGAAGCTTTCTTT	CASSQTGRGGTEAFF
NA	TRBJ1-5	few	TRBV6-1	TGTGCCAGCAGCCCTGACCACAATCAGCCCCAGCATTTT	CASSPDHNQPQHF
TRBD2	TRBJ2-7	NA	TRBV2	TGTGCCAGCAGTGACAGGGAGGGAGGCGAGCAGTACTTC	CASSDREGGEQYF
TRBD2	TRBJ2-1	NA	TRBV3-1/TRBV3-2	TGTGCCAGCAGCCGCCCGGGACTAGTGGGCTACAATGAGCAGTTCTTC	CASSRPGLVGYNEQFF
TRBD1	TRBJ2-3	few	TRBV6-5	TGTGCCGGAAAGAACAGGGGTCAAAAAGATACGCAGTATTTT	CAGKNRGQKDTQYF
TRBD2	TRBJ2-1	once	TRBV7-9	TGTGCCAGCAGCTTCTCAGCGGGGGCTTCCTACAATGAGCAGTTCTTC	CASSFSAGASYNEQFF
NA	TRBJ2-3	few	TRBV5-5	TGTGCCAGCAGCCGACGGACAGTCTCAAGCACAGATACGCAGTATTTT	CASSRRTVSSTDTQYF
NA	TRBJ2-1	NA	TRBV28	TGTGCCAGCAGCCTGACTGCGTTGACTCCACAATACAATGAGCAGTTCTTC	CASSLTALTPQYNEQFF
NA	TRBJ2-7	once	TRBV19	TGTGCCAGTAGTATAGGGAGACTTTCCGGGGGGCTCTACGAGCAGTACTTC	CASSIGRLSGGLYEQYF
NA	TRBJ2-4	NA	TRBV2	TGTGCCAGCGGGAGGCCACATAATACCATTCAGTACTTC	CASGRPHNTIQYF
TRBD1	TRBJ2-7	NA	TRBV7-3	TGTGCCAGCAGCCTGCGACAGGGTCCCTACGAGCAGTACTTC	CASSLRQGPYEQYF
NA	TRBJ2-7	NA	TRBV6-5	TGTGCCAGCAGACCCTCCGACAGGACCTCCTACGAGCAGTACTTC	CASRPSDRTSYEQYF